This TCR beta chain was recovered during a study of blood T cell repertoires in COVID-19. Study details: Material from acute and convalescent COVID-19 was sourced from the United States, Italy and Spain. T cells, B-cell-depleted T cells, or PBMCs supplied cDNA or gDNA.

In the source study's methods: Estimates of nucleated cell counts were drawn from the amplification of reference gene primers. Profiled with immunoSEQ multiplex PCR; TCRdb holds only in-frame clones, not every one. Clone size and the V and J calls come from that table; the DNA yielded D and trimming. The sample comprises more than 30,000 clones, around nine tenths of which are singletons, and over 11% rests with the top ten. This clone has a handful of counts. Per germline, CDR1 SGHKS and CDR2 YYEKEE (reference sequence). The CDR3 is 15 residues long. V lost 3 bases to trimming and J lost 0 bases; unmatched junction nucleotides: 2.

The chain couples TRBV5-5 to TRBJ2-7; TRBD2 agrees at 11 bases. Sequenced material: peripheral blood. The origin of this receptor is a man between 60 and 70 years old with active COVID-19. DNA for the CDR3: TGTGCCAGCAGCTCGGGACTAGCGGCCTCCTACGAGCAGTACTTC. It yields the protein CASSSGLAASYEQYF.